This TCR beta chain was recorded in a study of T cell repertoires in cytomegalovirus infection. A note on this clonotype: Antigen unknown. Because it lacks the conserved phenylalanine or tryptophan at the end, this CDR3 is likely a read error.

CDR1 is SEHNR, CDR2 FQNEAQ, per germline (reference sequence). Trimming cost V 2 bases and J 0 bases; bases outside gene matches: 9. The CDR3 covers 20 residues. TCRdb re-analysed the reads in MiXCR, keeping a single row per CDR3 protein. The table shows about 740,000 distinct CDR3 sequences, with around 30% occurring only once. The chain couples TRBV7-9 to TRBJ2-1, with 14 bases lining up with TRBD2. This sequence was found in a human donor in good health (CMV status not recorded). Some clones in this sample may be carry-over from other donors' samples. The specimen was cultured PBMCs, collected from culture after CMV antigen stimulation. CDR3 in amino acids: CASSLRGGLAGAFSYNEQFY. The CDR3 coding sequence is TGTGCCAGCAGCTTAAGAGGGGGACTAGCGGGGGCCTTCTCCTACAATGAGCAGTTCTAC.